This T cell receptor beta chain was documented in a study of blood T cell repertoires in COVID-19. Deletions cut 3 bases from V and 7 bases from J, with 10 bases between. Germline CDR1 reads SEHNR; CDR2 reads FQNEAQ (reference sequence). CDR3 length: 13 amino acids. Sequenced by immunoSEQ multiplex PCR; TCRdb stores in-frame clones only, minus some. The sample yields around 390,000 clones, around 87% seen once. V gene TRBV7-9 combines with J gene TRBJ1-5; D not resolved. Specimen: PBMCs or T cells enriched from blood (not recorded which). The TCR was taken from a woman in her forties or fifties who had recovered from COVID-19. CDR3 sequence: CASSFGVQQPQHF. The CDR3 coding sequence is TGTGCCAGCAGCTTCGGGGTACAGCAGCCCCAGCATTTT.